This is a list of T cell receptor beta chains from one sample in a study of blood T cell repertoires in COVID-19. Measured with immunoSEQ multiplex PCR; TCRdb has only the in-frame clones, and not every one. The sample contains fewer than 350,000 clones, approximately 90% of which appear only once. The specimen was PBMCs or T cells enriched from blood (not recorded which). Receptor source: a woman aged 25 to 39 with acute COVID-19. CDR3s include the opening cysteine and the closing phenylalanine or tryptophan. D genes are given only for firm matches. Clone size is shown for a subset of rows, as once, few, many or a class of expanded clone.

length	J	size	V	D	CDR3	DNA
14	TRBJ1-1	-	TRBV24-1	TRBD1	CATSDPSDRDGAFF	TGTGCCACCAGTGATCCTAGCGACAGGGACGGAGCTTTCTTT
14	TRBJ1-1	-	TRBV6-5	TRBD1	CASSHVQGDTEAFF	TGTGCCAGCAGCCACGTGCAGGGGGACACTGAAGCTTTCTTT
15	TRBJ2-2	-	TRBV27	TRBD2	CASQGGTTTTGELFF	TGTGCCAGCCAAGGAGGGACTACGACTACCGGGGAGCTGTTTTTT
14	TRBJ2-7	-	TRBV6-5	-	CASRKKGHIYEQYF	TGTGCCAGCAGGAAAAAGGGACATATCTACGAGCAGTACTTC
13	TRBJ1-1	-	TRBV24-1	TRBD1	CATSDWDRDKAFF	TGTGCCACCAGTGATTGGGACAGGGACAAAGCTTTCTTT
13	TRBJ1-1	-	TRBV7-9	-	CASSLSRNTEAFF	TGTGCCAGCAGCTTAAGTAGGAACACTGAAGCTTTCTTT
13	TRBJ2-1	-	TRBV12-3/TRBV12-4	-	CASVTGGDNEQFF	TGTGCCAGCGTAACAGGGGGGGACAATGAGCAGTTCTTC
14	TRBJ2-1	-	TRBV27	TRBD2	CASSTLAGYNEQFF	TGTGCCAGCAGTACACTAGCGGGCTACAATGAGCAGTTCTTC
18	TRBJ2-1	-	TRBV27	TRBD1	CASSLLTPGTGVVNEQFF	TGTGCCAGCAGTCTACTAACCCCCGGGACAGGGGTAGTCAATGAGCAGTTCTTC
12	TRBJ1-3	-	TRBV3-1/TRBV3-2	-	CASTRDGNTIYF	TGTGCCAGCACCCGGGATGGAAACACCATATATTTT
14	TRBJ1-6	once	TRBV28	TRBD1	CASSLRDREDPLHF	TGTGCCAGCAGTTTAAGGGACAGGGAAGACCCCCTCCACTTT
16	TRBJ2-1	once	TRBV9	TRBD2	CASSVETSGAYNEQFF	TGTGCCAGCAGCGTAGAAACTAGCGGAGCGTACAATGAGCAGTTCTTC
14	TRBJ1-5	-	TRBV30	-	CAWSTNGFLVPQHF	TGTGCCTGGAGTACTAACGGATTCTTGGTGCCCCAGCATTTT
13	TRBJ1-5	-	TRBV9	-	CASSVEEGQPQHF	TGTGCCAGCAGCGTAGAGGAGGGTCAGCCCCAGCATTTT
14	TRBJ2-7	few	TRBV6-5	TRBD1	CASSYGGQGYEQYF	TGTGCCAGCAGTTACGGGGGACAGGGCTACGAGCAGTACTTC
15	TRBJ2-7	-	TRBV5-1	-	CASSPRQDGGYEQYF	TGCGCCAGCAGCCCCCGACAGGATGGCGGCTACGAGCAGTACTTC
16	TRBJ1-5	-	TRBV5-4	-	CASSLGGTLLGQPQHF	TGTGCCAGCAGCTTGGGAGGGACACTCCTCGGTCAGCCCCAGCATTTT
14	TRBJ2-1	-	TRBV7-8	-	CASSLMGGDNEQFF	TGTGCCAGCAGCTTAATGGGGGGAGACAATGAGCAGTTCTTC
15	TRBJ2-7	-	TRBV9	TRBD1	CASSVRDRDSYEQYF	TGTGCCAGCAGCGTCCGGGACAGGGACTCCTACGAGCAGTACTTC
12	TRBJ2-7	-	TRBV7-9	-	CASSPNDYEQYF	TGTGCCAGCAGCCCTAACGACTACGAGCAGTACTTC
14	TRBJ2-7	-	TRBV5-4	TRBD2	CASSLGLAFDEQYF	TGTGCCAGCAGCTTGGGACTAGCTTTCGACGAGCAGTACTTC
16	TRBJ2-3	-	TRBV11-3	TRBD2	CASSLTSGTSTDTQYF	TGTGCCAGCAGCTTGACTAGCGGGACTAGCACAGATACGCAGTATTTT
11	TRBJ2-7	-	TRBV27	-	CASSFNYEQYF	TGTGCCAGCAGTTTTAACTACGAGCAGTACTTC
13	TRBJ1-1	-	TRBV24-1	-	CATSDYGSTEAFF	TGTGCCACCAGTGACTATGGGAGCACTGAAGCTTTCTTT
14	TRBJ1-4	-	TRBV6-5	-	CASNKGYGNEKLFF	TGTGCCAGCAACAAGGGGTATGGTAATGAAAAACTGTTTTTT
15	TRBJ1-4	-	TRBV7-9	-	CASSNQDSVREKLFF	TGTGCCAGCAGCAATCAGGACAGCGTACGTGAAAAACTGTTTTTT
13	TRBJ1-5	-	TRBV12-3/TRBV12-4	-	CASRQGGNQPQHF	TGTGCCAGCAGGCAGGGTGGCAATCAGCCCCAGCATTTT
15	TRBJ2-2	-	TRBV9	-	CASSVANGLTGELFF	TGTGCCAGCAGCGTAGCTAACGGACTCACTGGGGAGCTGTTTTTT
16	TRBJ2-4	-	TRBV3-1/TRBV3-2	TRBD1	CASSQWGQGNKNIQYF	TGTGCCAGCAGCCAATGGGGACAGGGGAACAAAAACATTCAGTACTTC
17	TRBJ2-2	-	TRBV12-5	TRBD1	CASGLAQGTGGSGELFF	TGTGCTAGTGGTTTGGCGCAAGGGACAGGAGGTTCCGGGGAGCTGTTTTTT
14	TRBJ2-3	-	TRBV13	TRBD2	CASSLTSGTDTQYF	TGTGCCAGCAGCTTAACTAGCGGCACAGATACGCAGTATTTT
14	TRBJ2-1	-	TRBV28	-	CASSLSLGLDEQFF	TGTGCCAGCAGTTTATCACTGGGCCTTGATGAGCAGTTCTTC
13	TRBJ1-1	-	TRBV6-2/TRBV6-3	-	CASSTGQNTEAFF	TGTGCCAGCAGCACTGGACAGAACACTGAAGCTTTCTTT
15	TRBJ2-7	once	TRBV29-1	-	CSVELSSEGRDEQYF	TGCAGCGTTGAATTGTCTAGCGAGGGCAGGGACGAGCAGTACTTC
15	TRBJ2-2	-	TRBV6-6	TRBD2	CASSYAGANTGELFF	TGTGCCAGCAGTTACGCGGGAGCGAACACCGGGGAGCTGTTTTTT
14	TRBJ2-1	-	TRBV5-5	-	CASSPAGSYNEQFF	TGTGCCAGCAGCCCCGCCGGGTCATACAATGAGCAGTTCTTC
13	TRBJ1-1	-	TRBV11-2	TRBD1	CASSSGQGGEAFF	TGTGCCAGCAGCAGCGGACAGGGTGGTGAAGCTTTCTTT
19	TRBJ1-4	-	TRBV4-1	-	CASSQVDLGLMATNEKLFF	TGCGCCAGCAGCCAAGTCGATCTTGGTTTGATGGCCACTAATGAAAAACTGTTTTTT
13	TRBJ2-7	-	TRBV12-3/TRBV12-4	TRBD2	CASRGGLAGEQYF	TGTGCCAGCAGGGGAGGACTAGCGGGCGAGCAGTACTTC
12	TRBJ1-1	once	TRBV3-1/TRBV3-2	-	CASRNTNTEAFF	TGTGCCAGCAGGAACACGAACACTGAAGCTTTCTTT
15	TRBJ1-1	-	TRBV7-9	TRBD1	CASSPDRGLNTEAFF	TGTGCCAGCAGCCCCGACAGGGGTCTGAACACTGAAGCTTTCTTT